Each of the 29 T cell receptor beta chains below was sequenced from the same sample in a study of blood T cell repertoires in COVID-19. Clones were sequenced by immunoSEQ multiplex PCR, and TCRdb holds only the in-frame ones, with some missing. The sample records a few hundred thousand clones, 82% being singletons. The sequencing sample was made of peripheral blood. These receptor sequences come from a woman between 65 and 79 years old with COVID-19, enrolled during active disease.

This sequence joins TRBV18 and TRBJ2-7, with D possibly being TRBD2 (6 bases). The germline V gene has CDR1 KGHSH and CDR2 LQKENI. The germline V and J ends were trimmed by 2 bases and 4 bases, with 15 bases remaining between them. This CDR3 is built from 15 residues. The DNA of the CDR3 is TGTGCCAGCTCACCAGAGACGGGACTGCTTTACGAGCAGTACTTC. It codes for CASSPETGLLYEQYF.

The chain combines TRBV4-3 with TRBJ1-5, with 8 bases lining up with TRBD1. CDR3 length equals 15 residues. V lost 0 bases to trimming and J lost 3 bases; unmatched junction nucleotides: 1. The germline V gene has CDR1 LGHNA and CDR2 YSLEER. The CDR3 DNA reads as TGCGCCAGCAGCCAAGACAGGGGGCACAATCAGCCCCAGCATTTT. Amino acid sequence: CASSQDRGHNQPQHF.

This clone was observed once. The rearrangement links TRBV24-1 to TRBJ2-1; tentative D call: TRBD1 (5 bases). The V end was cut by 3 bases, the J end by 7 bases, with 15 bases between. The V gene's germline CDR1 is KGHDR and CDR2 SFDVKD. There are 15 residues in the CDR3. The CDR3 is CATSDPSGWVNEQFF. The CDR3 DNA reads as TGTGCCACCAGTGATCCCTCAGGGTGGGTGAATGAGCAGTTCTTC.

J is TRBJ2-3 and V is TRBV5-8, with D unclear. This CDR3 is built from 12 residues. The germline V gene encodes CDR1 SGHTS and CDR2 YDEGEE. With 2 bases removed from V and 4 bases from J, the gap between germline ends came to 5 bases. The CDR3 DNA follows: TGTGCCAGCAGCTTTTTAGCAGATACGCAGTATTTT. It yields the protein CASSFLADTQYF.

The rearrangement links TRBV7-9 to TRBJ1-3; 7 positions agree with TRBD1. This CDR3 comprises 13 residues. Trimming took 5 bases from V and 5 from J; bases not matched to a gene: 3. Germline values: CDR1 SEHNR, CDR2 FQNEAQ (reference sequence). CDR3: CASSNRGRNTIYF. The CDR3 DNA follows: TGTGCCAGCAGCAACAGGGGACGAAACACCATATATTTT. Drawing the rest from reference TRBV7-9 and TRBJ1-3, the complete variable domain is DTGVSQNPRHKITKRGQNVTFRCDPISEHNRLYWYRQTLGQGPEFLTYFQNEAQLEKSRLLSDRFSAERPKGSFSTLEIQRTEQGDSAMYLCASSNRGRNTIYFGEGSWLTVV.

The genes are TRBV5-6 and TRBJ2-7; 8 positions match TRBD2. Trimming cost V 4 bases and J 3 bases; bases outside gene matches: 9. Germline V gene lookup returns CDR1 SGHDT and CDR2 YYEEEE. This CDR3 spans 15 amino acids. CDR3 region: CASSPGTGGDYEQYF. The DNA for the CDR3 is TGTGCCAGCAGCCCCGGTACCGGGGGGGACTACGAGCAGTACTTC. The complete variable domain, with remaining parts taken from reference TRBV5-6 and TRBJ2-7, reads DAGVTQSPTHLIKTRGQQVTLRCSPKSGHDTVSWYQQALGQGPQFIFQYYEEEERQRGNFPDRFSGHQFPNYSSELNVNALLLGDSALYLCASSPGTGGDYEQYFGPGTRLTVT.

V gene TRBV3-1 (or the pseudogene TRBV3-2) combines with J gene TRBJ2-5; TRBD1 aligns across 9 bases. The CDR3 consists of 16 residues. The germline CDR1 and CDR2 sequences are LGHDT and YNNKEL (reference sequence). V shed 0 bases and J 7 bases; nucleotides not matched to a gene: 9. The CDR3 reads CASSQDFPDRGGTQYF. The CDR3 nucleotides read TGTGCCAGCAGCCAAGATTTTCCGGACAGGGGAGGGACCCAGTACTTC.

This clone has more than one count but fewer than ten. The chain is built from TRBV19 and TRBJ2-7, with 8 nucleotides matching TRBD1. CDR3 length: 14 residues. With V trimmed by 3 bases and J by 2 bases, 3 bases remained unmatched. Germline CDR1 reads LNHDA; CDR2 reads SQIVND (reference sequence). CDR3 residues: CASSIDRGPYEQYF. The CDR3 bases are TGTGCCAGTAGTATCGACAGGGGACCCTACGAGCAGTACTTC.

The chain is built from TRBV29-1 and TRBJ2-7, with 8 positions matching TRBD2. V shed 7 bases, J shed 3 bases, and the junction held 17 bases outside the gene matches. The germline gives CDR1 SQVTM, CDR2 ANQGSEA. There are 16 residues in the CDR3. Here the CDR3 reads CSAGGDRDTNNYEQYF. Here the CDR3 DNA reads TGCAGCGCCGGGGGGGACCGCGACACCAATAACTACGAGCAGTACTTC.

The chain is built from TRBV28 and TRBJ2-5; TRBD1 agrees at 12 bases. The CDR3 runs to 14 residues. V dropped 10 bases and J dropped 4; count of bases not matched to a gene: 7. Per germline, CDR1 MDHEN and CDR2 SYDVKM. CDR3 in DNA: TGTGCCACCTGGGACAGGGGGCGCGGAGAGACCCAGTACTTC. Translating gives CATWDRGRGETQYF.

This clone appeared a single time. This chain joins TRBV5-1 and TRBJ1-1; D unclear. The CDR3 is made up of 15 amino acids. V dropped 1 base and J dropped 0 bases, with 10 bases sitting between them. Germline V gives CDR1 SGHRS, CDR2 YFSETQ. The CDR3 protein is CASSLYPSLNTEAFF. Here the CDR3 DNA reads TGCGCCAGCAGCTTGTATCCTTCGTTGAACACTGAAGCTTTCTTT.

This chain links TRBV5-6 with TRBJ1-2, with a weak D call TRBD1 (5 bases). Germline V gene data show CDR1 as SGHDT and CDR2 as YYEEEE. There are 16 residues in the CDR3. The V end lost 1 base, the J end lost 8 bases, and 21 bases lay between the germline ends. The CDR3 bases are TGTGCCAGCAGCTTGTCCCCTCAGGGAAGGGAGGTAGGCTACACCTTC. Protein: CASSLSPQGREVGYTF.

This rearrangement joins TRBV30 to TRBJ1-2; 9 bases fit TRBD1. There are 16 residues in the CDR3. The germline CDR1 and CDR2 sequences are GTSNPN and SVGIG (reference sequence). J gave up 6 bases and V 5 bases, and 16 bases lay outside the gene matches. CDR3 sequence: CAWGRDRARSYDGYTF. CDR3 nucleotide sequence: TGTGCCTGGGGCCGGGACAGGGCAAGGTCATATGATGGCTACACCTTC.

Here the CDR3 DNA reads TGTGCCAGCAGCGTCGGGAGAAAGGGGGGGCGCGACTATGGCTACACCTTC. Its protein is CASSVGRKGGRDYGYTF. The gene calls are TRBV9 and TRBJ1-2, with D tentatively TRBD1 (6 bases). Trimming cost V 2 bases and J 3 bases, with 20 bases left between them. The length of the CDR3 is 17 residues. CDR1 and CDR2 from the germline V gene are SGDLS and YYNGEE.

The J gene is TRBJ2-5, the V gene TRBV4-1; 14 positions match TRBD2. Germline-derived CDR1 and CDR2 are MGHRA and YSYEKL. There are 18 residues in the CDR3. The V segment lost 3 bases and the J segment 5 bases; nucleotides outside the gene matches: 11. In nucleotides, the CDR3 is TGCGCCAGCAGCCAGGCGGGACTAGCGGGAGATTGGGGGGAGACCCAGTACTTC. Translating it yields CASSQAGLAGDWGETQYF.

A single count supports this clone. CDR3 in DNA: TGTGCCAGCAGTCTTTTAAGACCCGGAGGTGTGGGAGATGAAAAACTGTTTTTT. The encoded protein is CASSLLRPGGVGDEKLFF. J is TRBJ1-4 and V is TRBV28; no firm D call. Trimming stripped 5 bases from V and 6 bases from J, with 25 bases between. The germline V gene has CDR1 MDHEN and CDR2 SYDVKM. This CDR3 is 18 amino acids long.

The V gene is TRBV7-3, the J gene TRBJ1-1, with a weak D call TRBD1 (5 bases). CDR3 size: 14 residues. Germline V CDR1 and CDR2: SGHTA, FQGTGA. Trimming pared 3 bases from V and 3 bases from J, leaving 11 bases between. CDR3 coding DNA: TGTGCCAGCAGCTTGGCAGGCAGGGACACTGAAGCTTTCTTT. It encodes CASSLAGRDTEAFF.

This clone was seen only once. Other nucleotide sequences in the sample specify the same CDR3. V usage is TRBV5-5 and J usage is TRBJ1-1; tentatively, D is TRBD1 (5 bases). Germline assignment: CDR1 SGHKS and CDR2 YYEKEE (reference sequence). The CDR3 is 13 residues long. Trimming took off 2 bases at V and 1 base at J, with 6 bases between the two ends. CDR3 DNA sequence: TGTGCCAGCAGCTTCGACAGGAACACTGAAGCTTTCTTT. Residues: CASSFDRNTEAFF. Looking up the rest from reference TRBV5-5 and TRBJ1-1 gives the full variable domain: DAGVTQSPTHLIKTRGQQVTLRCSPISGHKSVSWYQQVLGQGPQFIFQYYEKEERGRGNFPDRFSARQFPNYSSELNVNALLLGDSALYLCASSFDRNTEAFFGQGTRLTVV.

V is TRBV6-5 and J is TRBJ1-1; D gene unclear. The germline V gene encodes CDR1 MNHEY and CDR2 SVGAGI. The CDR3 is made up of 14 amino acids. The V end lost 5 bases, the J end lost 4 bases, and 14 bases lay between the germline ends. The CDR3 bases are TGTGCCAGCAGTCCTGAGGGCGGGAGCACTGAAGCTTTCTTT. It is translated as CASSPEGGSTEAFF.

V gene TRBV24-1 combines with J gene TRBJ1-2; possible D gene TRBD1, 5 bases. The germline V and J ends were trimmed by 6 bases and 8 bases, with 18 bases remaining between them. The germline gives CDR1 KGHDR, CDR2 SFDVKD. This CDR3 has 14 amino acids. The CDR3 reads CATSSGLAGRGYTF. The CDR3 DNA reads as TGTGCCACCAGTTCCGGTCTCGCGGGACGAGGCTACACCTTC.

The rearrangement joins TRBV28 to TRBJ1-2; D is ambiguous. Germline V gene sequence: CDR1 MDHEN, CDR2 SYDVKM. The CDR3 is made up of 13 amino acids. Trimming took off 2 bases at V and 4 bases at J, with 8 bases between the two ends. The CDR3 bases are TGTGCCAGCAGTTTAGCGGGTGCCTATGGCTACACCTTC. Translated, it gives CASSLAGAYGYTF.

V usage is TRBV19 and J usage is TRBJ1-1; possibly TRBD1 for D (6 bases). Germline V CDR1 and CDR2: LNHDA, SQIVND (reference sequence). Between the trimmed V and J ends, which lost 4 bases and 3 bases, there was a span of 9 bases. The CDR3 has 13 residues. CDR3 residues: CASSTRQDTEAFF. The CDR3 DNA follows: TGTGCCAGTAGTACCCGACAGGACACTGAAGCTTTCTTT.

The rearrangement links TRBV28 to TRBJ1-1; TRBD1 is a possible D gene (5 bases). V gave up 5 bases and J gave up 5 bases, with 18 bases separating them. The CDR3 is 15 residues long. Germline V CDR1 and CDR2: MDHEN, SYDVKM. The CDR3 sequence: CASSPRARAVTEAFF. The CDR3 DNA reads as TGTGCCAGCAGTCCCCGAGCCAGGGCAGTGACTGAAGCTTTCTTT.

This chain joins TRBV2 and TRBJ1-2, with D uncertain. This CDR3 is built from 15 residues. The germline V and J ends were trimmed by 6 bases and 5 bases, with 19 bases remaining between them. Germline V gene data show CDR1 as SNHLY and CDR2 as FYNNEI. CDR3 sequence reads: CASSLLQLTPYGYTF. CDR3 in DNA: TGTGCCAGCAGCCTATTACAGCTGACACCTTATGGCTACACCTTC.

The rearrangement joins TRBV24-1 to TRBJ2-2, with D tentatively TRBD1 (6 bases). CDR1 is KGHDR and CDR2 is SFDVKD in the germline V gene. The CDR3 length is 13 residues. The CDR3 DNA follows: TGTGCGTCGGGACACCCGAACACCGGGGAGCTGTTTTTT. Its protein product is CASGHPNTGELFF.

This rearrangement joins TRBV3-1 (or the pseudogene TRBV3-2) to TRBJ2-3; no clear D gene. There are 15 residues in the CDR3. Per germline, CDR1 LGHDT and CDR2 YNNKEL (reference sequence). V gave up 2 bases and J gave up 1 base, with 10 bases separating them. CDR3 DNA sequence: TGTGCCAGCAGCCAATCTTCTACCGGCACAGATACGCAGTATTTT. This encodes CASSQSSTGTDTQYF.

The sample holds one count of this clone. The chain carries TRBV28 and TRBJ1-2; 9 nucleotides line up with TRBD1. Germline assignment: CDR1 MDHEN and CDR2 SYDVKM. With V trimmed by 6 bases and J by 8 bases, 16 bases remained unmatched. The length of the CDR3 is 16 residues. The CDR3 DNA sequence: TGTGCCAGCAGCCCTACTCGACAGGGGGGACTTGGGGGCTACACCTTC. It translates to CASSPTRQGGLGGYTF.

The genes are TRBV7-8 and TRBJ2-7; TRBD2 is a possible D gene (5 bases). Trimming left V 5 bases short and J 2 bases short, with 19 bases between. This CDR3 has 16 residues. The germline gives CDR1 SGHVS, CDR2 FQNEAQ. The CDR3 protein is CASSPRTGSWTYEQYF. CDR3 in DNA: TGTGCCAGCAGCCCTAGGACGGGGTCCTGGACCTACGAGCAGTACTTC.

CDR3 amino acids: CASSQDGRAQPQHF. In nucleotides, the CDR3 is TGTGCCAGCAGCCAAGATGGGAGGGCCCAGCCCCAGCATTTT. The genes are TRBV4-2 and TRBJ1-5; D remains unclear. Trimming took 0 bases from V and 7 from J, leaving 10 bases between them. The germline gives CDR1 LGHNA, CDR2 YNFKEQ. This CDR3 is 14 amino acids long.